A single sample is the source of the 13 T cell receptor beta chains below, sequenced in a study of blood T cell repertoires in COVID-19. Generated by immunoSEQ multiplex PCR, the TCRdb table keeps only in-frame clones and is missing some. This sample carries over 90,000 clones, 70% to 90% of them seen once, and the ten largest clones take roughly 2%. Specimen: peripheral blood. These receptors all come from a man aged 50-59 years with active COVID-19.

J is TRBJ1-3 and V is TRBV7-8, with D possibly being TRBD1 (5 bases). The CDR3 consists of 16 residues. Trimming removed 0 bases at V and 0 bases at J, with 9 bases between. Germline CDR1 is SGHVS and CDR2 is FQNEAQ. The CDR3 DNA reads TGTGCCAGCAGCTTAGCGGGGCGTCACTCTGGAAACACCATATATTTT. Encoded protein: CASSLAGRHSGNTIYF.

V and J are TRBV7-9 and TRBJ2-2; D gene ambiguous. V was cut by 6 bases and J by 2 bases, with 10 bases left in between. Looked up from germline, CDR1 is SEHNR and CDR2 is FQNEAQ (reference sequence). The length of the CDR3 is 14 residues. As DNA, the CDR3 is TGTGCCAGCAGATTGCGAGGAAACACCGGGGAGCTGTTTTTT. Translating it yields CASRLRGNTGELFF.

The V call is TRBV6-2 or TRBV6-3, the J call TRBJ2-7, with TRBD2 identical over 8 bases. This CDR3 is 14 amino acids long. V lost 5 bases and J lost 6; bases outside the gene matches: 9. The V gene's germline CDR1 is MNHEY and CDR2 SVGEGT. CDR3 DNA: TGTGCCAGCAGTAGAACGGGGGGGCCTCGCGAGCAGTACTTC. Translating it yields CASSRTGGPREQYF.

The genes are TRBV29-1 and TRBJ2-3, with 7 bases identical to TRBD1. Per germline, CDR1 SQVTM and CDR2 ANQGSEA. The V and J ends lost 7 bases and 3 bases, in that order; junction bases with no gene match: 4. CDR3 length: 12 amino acids. The CDR3 loop is CSATRGTDTQYF. The CDR3 DNA is TGCAGCGCCACCAGGGGGACAGATACGCAGTATTTT.

This clone turned up a few times. The chain combines TRBV3-1 (or the pseudogene TRBV3-2) with TRBJ2-7, with 8 bases identical to TRBD2. J was trimmed by 3 bases and V by 4 bases; bases with no gene match: 14. Germline loops: CDR1 LGHDT, CDR2 YNNKEL (reference sequence). The CDR3 is made up of 17 amino acids. CDR3 nucleotide sequence: TGTGCCAGCAGCCTTAAGGGGGGAGCGGGGGATTTCTACGAGCAGTACTTC. Protein product: CASSLKGGAGDFYEQYF.

V is TRBV27 and J is TRBJ2-7, with a possible D match to TRBD1 (6 bases). In germline, CDR1 is MNHEY, CDR2 SMNVEV (reference sequence). The length of the CDR3 is 14 residues. Between the trimmed V and J ends, which lost 6 bases and 5 bases, there was a span of 17 bases. The DNA for the CDR3 is TGTGCCAGCAGCCAGAAACAGGGATGGCACGAGCAGTACTTC. Translating it yields CASSQKQGWHEQYF.

V and J are TRBV9 and TRBJ2-5, with 11 bases that match TRBD1. The CDR3 consists of 18 residues. Germline trimming cut 4 bases from V and 2 bases from J; bases unmatched to any gene: 13. CDR1 is SGDLS and CDR2 is YYNGEE in the germline V gene. CDR3 in DNA: TGTGCCAGCAGCTTAGGGACAGGGGGATGGGTATTACAAGAGACCCAGTACTTC. This translates into CASSLGTGGWVLQETQYF. The whole variable domain, remainder taken from reference TRBV9 and TRBJ2-5, is DSGVTQTPKHLITATGQRVTLRCSPRSGDLSVYWYQQSLDQGLQFLIQYYNGEERAKGNILERFSAQQFPDLHSELNLSSLELGDSALYFCASSLGTGGWVLQETQYFGPGTRLLVL.

The CDR3 bases are TGCGCCAGCAGCCGGGACAGGGACTATGGCTACACCTTC. This encodes CASSRDRDYGYTF. The rearrangement links TRBV5-1 to TRBJ1-2, with 9 bases aligning to TRBD1. Germline CDR1 reads SGHRS; CDR2 reads YFSETQ. The CDR3 length is 13 residues. The junction had 1 base not matched to a gene; V was cut back by 4 bases and J by 3 bases.

The chain links TRBV2 to TRBJ2-3; 13 bases are shared with TRBD2. CDR1 SNHLY and CDR2 FYNNEI come from the germline V gene. The CDR3 contains 15 residues. Losses at the gene ends were 6 bases for V and 4 bases for J; bases not matched to a gene: 4. CDR3 DNA: TGTGCCAGCAGGACTAGCGGGGGGTTGTCAGATACGCAGTATTTT. It translates to CASRTSGGLSDTQYF.

The V call is TRBV14, the J call TRBJ1-1; weak D call: TRBD1 (5 bases). Germline-derived CDR1 and CDR2 are SGHDN and FVKESK. The CDR3 consists of 14 residues. V lost 4 bases and J 6 bases, leaving 15 bases between the germline ends. CDR3 DNA sequence: TGTGCCAGCAGCCGTGGGGGGTGGGTCGCTGAAGCTTTCTTT. This sequence encodes CASSRGGWVAEAFF. Supplemented by reference TRBV14 and TRBJ1-1, the full variable domain reads EAGVTQFPSHSVIEKGQTVTLRCDPISGHDNLYWYRRVMGKEIKFLLHFVKESKQDESGMPNNRFLAERTGGTYSTLKVQPAELEDSGVYFCASSRGGWVAEAFFGQGTRLTVV.

V gene TRBV4-3 combines with J gene TRBJ2-1; weak D call: TRBD1 (5 bases). Trimming pared 0 bases from V and 7 bases from J, leaving 13 bases between. There are 15 residues in the CDR3. Per the germline V gene, CDR1 is LGHNA and CDR2 is YSLEER. CDR3 nucleotide sequence: TGCGCCAGCAGCCAAGATCGTGCAGGGAAGAATGAGCAGTTCTTC. Translating it yields CASSQDRAGKNEQFF.

This clone was seen a few times. CDR3 coding DNA: TGTGCCAGCAGCTGGGACAGGGCCCCCAATCAGCCCCAGCATTTT. Protein product: CASSWDRAPNQPQHF. The gene calls are TRBV7-2 and TRBJ1-5, with TRBD1 matching 9 bases. Per the germline V gene, CDR1 is SGHTA and CDR2 is FQGNSA. This CDR3 comprises 15 residues. The V gene end was trimmed by 4 bases and the J gene end by 3 bases; junction bases not matched to a gene: 4.

The rearrangement links TRBV18 to TRBJ2-5; perhaps TRBD2 as D (5 bases). The V end lost 3 bases, the J end lost 1 base, and 9 bases lay between the germline ends. The CDR3 runs 14 residues. Germline V gives CDR1 KGHSH, CDR2 LQKENI. The CDR3 sequence: CASSPIGVQETQYF. CDR3 nucleotides: TGTGCCAGCTCACCGATCGGGGTCCAAGAGACCCAGTACTTC.